These 16 T cell receptor beta chains originate from one sample sequenced in a study of graft-versus-host responses after intestinal transplantation (dated by TCRdb to the early 2020s). Libraries were constructed by the immunoSEQ multiplex PCR assay. Not all clones reach the TCRdb copy of this immuneACCESS table, which keeps in-frame sequences only. Checked studies attribute under half of the gap to unresolved V genes and leave the rest unexplained. The sample records about 8,000 clones, roughly 30% of which are singletons. The ten largest clones add up to just over 2% of the sample. This specimen's time point label, per the study, means: cells obtained before transplantation from donor or recipient. In the mixed lymphocyte reactions, 200,000 CFSE-labeled pre-transplant responders were plated with 200,000 irradiated violet-dye-labeled stimulators and cultured for 6 days. Specimen: alloreactive CD8+ T cells from a mixed lymphocyte reaction culture, collected before intestinal transplant. What the cell subset or site label conveys for this sample: CFSE-low proliferating T cells sorted from roughly 6-day pre-transplant mixed lymphocyte reaction (GvH or HvG direction). These receptors were collected from a human patient who received an intestinal transplant.

This rearrangement joins TRBV7-3 to TRBJ1-2, with D possibly matching TRBD1 (6 bases). V was shortened by 4 bases and J by 5 bases, with 11 bases between the two germline ends. The CDR3 loop spans 13 amino acids. Germline V CDR1 and CDR2: SGHTA, FQGTGA. The CDR3 reads CASSSLTGYGYTF. For the CDR3, the DNA is TGTGCCAGCAGCTCCCTTACAGGGTATGGCTACACCTTC.

This clone was counted only a few times. This chain links TRBV28 with TRBJ1-2; D gene unclear. V shed 0 bases and J shed 2 bases, with 4 bases lying between them. The CDR3 totals 13 residues. Per the germline V gene, CDR1 is MDHEN and CDR2 is SYDVKM. CDR3 loop: CASSLWQNYGYTF. CDR3 in DNA: TGTGCCAGCAGTTTATGGCAGAACTATGGCTACACCTTC.

By proportion, this clone is medium-sized. The chain links TRBV5-1 to TRBJ2-7; no clear D gene. CDR1 is SGHRS and CDR2 is YFSETQ in the germline V gene. V was pared by 0 bases and J by 0 bases, with 7 bases between. The CDR3 consists of 14 residues. CDR3 bases: TGCGCCAGCAGCTTGGGGTACGGCTCCTACGAGCAGTACTTC. Residues: CASSLGYGSYEQYF.

This clone was seen more than once but under ten times. CDR3 loop: CASSSSLSTDEQFF. Written as DNA, the CDR3 is TGTGCCAGCAGCTCGAGTCTTAGCACCGATGAGCAGTTCTTC. The chain recombines TRBV7-6 with TRBJ2-1, with no clear D. The CDR3 covers 14 residues. Germline V lookup: CDR1 SGHVS, CDR2 FNYEAQ. Trimming removed 4 bases at V and 8 bases at J, with 15 bases between.

This clone was counted a few times. The chain has TRBV6-5 and TRBJ2-2, with D possibly TRBD2 on 6 matching bases. The germline V gene encodes CDR1 MNHEY and CDR2 SVGAGI. The CDR3 is 15 amino acids. V was pared by 2 bases and J by 4 bases, with 11 bases between. The CDR3 nucleotides are TGTGCCAGCAGTTACGGGGCGGGGCTCACCGGGGAGCTGTTTTTT. Translated, it gives CASSYGAGLTGELFF.

The chain carries TRBV7-9 and TRBJ2-7; no definite D call. The CDR3 runs 11 residues. The V end was cut by 1 base, the J end by 6 bases, with 4 bases between. The V gene's germline CDR1 is SEHNR and CDR2 FQNEAQ (reference sequence). For the CDR3, the DNA is TGTGCCAGCAGCTTAGTTCTCGAGCAGTACTTC. This encodes CASSLVLEQYF.

The V and J genes are TRBV30 and TRBJ1-2; unclear D gene. This CDR3 region has 13 residues. V lost 0 bases and J 5 bases, leaving 10 bases between the germline ends. Germline CDR1 GTSNPN, CDR2 SVGIG (reference sequence). CDR3 bases: TGTGCCTGGAGTGTAGACACTTATTATGGCTACACCTTC. Translating it yields CAWSVDTYYGYTF.

The chain uses TRBV28 and TRBJ2-1, with 11 positions matching TRBD2. The V and J ends lost 5 bases and 6 bases, in that order; junction bases with no gene match: 15. The CDR3 sequence is 18 residues long. CDR1 and CDR2 (germline): MDHEN, SYDVKM. CDR3 protein: CASSPPRFTSGSINEQFF. The CDR3 DNA reads TGTGCCAGCAGTCCCCCGCGGTTTACTAGCGGGAGTATCAATGAGCAGTTCTTC.

This clone was seen only a few times. V is TRBV7-8 and J is TRBJ2-7; possibly TRBD2 for D (6 bases). V dropped 1 base and J dropped 4 bases, with 11 bases sitting between them. Germline V lookup: CDR1 SGHVS, CDR2 FQNEAQ. This CDR3 comprises 14 residues. CDR3 DNA sequence: TGTGCCAGCAGCTTAGGCGGGGTTCGGTACGAGCAGTACTTC. This codes for CASSLGGVRYEQYF.

This clone appeared a single time. The junction departs from the called germline gene at one end, perhaps through a read error. This sample also contains other DNA sequences that code for the same CDR3. CDR3 nucleotides: TGTGCCAGCAGCTTATCGCGCGCAGATACGCAGTATTTT. It translates to CASSLSRADTQYF. The chain links TRBV27 to TRBJ2-3; D call uncertain. Germline assignment: CDR1 MNHEY and CDR2 SMNVEV (reference sequence). There are 13 residues in the CDR3.

This clone has just a few counts. The chain joins TRBV20-1 to TRBJ2-7, with no clear D. The CDR3 runs to 11 residues. Trimming removed 4 bases from V and 3 bases from J, with 7 bases in between. Germline loops: CDR1 DFQATT, CDR2 SNEGSKA (reference sequence). CDR3 sequence (DNA): TGCAGTGCTACTAGTTTCTACGAGCAGTACTTC. Translation gives CSATSFYEQYF.

This clone occurred a few times. This chain links TRBV4-3 with TRBJ1-1; no clear D gene. Germline V gene data show CDR1 as LGHNA and CDR2 as YSLEER. The CDR3 sequence is 13 residues long. Between the trimmed V and J ends, which lost 1 base and 7 bases, there was a span of 10 bases. CDR3 amino acids: CASSQVRAREAFF. The CDR3 nucleotides read TGCGCCAGCAGCCAAGTCCGAGCCCGTGAAGCTTTCTTT.

V gene TRBV4-1 combines with J gene TRBJ1-2; D is uncertain. Per germline, CDR1 MGHRA and CDR2 YSYEKL. Trimming cost V 1 base and J 6 bases, with 15 bases left between them. The CDR3 covers 15 residues. DNA of the CDR3: TGCGCCAGCAGCCAAGTTTTAGATGAGCAAGATGGCTACACCTTC. Its translation: CASSQVLDEQDGYTF.

This clone came up a few times. This chain joins TRBV29-1 and TRBJ2-7; 8 nucleotides line up with TRBD2. J was trimmed by 3 bases and V by 7 bases; bases with no gene match: 8. The CDR3 is made up of 13 amino acids. Germline V lookup: CDR1 SQVTM, CDR2 ANQGSEA. The CDR3 region has the DNA TGCAGCGCAATGCTCGGGAGGGGCTACGAGCAGTACTTC. Protein sequence: CSAMLGRGYEQYF.

Relative to its sample, this clone is medium-sized (0.01 to 0.1%). The J gene is TRBJ1-1, the V gene TRBV5-1, with TRBD1 identical over 7 bases. This CDR3 has 14 residues. V shed 4 bases and J 1 base; nucleotides not matched to a gene: 4. Germline values: CDR1 SGHRS, CDR2 YFSETQ. Here the CDR3 DNA reads TGCGCCAGCAGCCTGTGGACAGGGAACACTGAAGCTTTCTTT. Protein sequence: CASSLWTGNTEAFF.

This rearrangement joins TRBV15 to TRBJ2-1; a weak D match, TRBD2 (6 bases). CDR3 length: 16 amino acids. CDR1 is LNHNV and CDR2 is YYDKDF in the germline V gene (reference sequence). V dropped 8 bases and J dropped 4 bases, with 21 bases sitting between them. As DNA, the CDR3 is TGTGCCACCTCAGTCCTGGGCCTAGCGAGTTACAATGAGCAGTTCTTC. Amino acids: CATSVLGLASYNEQFF.